This TCR beta chain stems from a study of immune heterogeneity within non-small cell lung tumors. Study in general: The composition of the tumors was several squamous cell carcinomas, 10 non-squamous carcinomas and 1 not otherwise specified. Study-level findings and limits: Different tumor locations in one patient shared dominant CDR3 beta clonotypes yet harbored unique high-frequency clones. Local T-cell clonality tracked moderately but significantly with local tumor mutational burden, giving an R of about 0.31.

The authors used roughly 650 ng of bulk tumor genomic DNA per sample as template. Collection of several biopsies per primary tumor, spaced far apart, took place during surgery. The study cohort was described as untreated, and its members had newly diagnosed non-small cell lung cancer. They went on to have curative surgery. Surgery with curative intent was being performed on the donors, who were newly diagnosed non-small cell lung cancer patients. For the TCR beta CDR3, multiplex PCR with 32 V and 13 J primers performed the amplification. TCRdb redid the calling of the multiplex PCR reads with MiXCR, one entry per CDR3 protein. The sample shows about 15,000 distinct CDR3 sequences, approximately 30% of them seen only once. This CDR3 has 14 amino acids. Germline V gene lookup returns CDR1 KGHDR and CDR2 SFDVKD. Trimming took 3 bases from V and 9 from J; bases not matched to a gene: 4. This clonotype was counted at least ten times. No antigen is known for it.

The J gene is TRBJ2-2, the V gene TRBV24-1, with 9 bases identical to TRBD1. This TCR was recovered from a man aged 35 to 55 with non-small cell lung cancer. Source material: lung tumor tissue. The CDR3 reads CATSDPQGARELFF. The CDR3 DNA reads TGTGCCACCAGTGATCCACAGGGGGCAAGGGAGCTGTTTTTT.